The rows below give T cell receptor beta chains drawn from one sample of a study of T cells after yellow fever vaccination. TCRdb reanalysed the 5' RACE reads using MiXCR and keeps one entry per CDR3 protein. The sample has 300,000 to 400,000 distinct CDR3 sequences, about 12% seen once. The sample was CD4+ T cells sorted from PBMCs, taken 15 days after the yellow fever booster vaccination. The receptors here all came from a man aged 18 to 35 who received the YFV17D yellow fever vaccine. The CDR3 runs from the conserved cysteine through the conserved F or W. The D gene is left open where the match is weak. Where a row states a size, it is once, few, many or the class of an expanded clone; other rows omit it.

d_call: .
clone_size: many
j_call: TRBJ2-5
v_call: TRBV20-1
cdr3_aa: CSARDGGKETQYF
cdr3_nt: TGCAGTGCTAGAGACGGGGGAAAAGAGACCCAGTACTTC

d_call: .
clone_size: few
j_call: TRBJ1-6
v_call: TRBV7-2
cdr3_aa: CASSLKPPGVHSPLHF
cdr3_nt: TGTGCCAGCAGCTTAAAACCCCCAGGGGTGCATTCACCCCTCCACTTT

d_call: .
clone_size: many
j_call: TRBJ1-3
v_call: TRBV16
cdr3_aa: CASSQSRSGNTIYF
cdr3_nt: TGTGCCAGCAGCCAATCCCGCTCTGGAAACACCATATATTTT

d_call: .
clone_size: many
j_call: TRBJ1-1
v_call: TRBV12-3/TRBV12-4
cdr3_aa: CASSFGQMNTEAFF
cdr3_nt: TGTGCCAGCAGTTTCGGGCAGATGAACACTGAAGCTTTCTTT

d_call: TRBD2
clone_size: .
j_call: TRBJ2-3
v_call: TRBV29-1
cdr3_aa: CSADRTSGGVGTQYF
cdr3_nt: TGCAGCGCTGATAGGACTAGCGGGGGGGTCGGTACGCAGTATTTT

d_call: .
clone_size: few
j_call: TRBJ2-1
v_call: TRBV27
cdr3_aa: CASSKGAVPGGMYEQFF
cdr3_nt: TGTGCCAGCAGTAAGGGGGCCGTCCCGGGGGGGATGTATGAGCAGTTCTTC

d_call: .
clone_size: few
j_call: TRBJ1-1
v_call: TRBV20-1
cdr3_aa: CSARPPRVPNTEAFF
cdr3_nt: TGCAGTGCTAGGCCGCCCAGGGTTCCCAACACTGAAGCTTTCTTT

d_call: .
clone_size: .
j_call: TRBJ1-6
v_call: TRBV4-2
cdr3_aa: CASSKGTGPRGSPLHF
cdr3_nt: TGTGCCAGCAGCAAAGGAACGGGGCCCCGTGGGTCACCCCTCCACTTT

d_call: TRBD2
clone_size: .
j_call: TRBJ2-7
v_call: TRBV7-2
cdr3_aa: CASSAGRGYEQYF
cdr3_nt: TGTGCCAGCAGCGCCGGGAGGGGCTACGAGCAGTACTTC

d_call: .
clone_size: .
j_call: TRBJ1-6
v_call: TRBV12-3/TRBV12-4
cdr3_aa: CASSFRAGDSPLHF
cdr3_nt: TGTGCCAGCAGTTTTAGGGCCGGGGATTCACCCCTCCACTTT

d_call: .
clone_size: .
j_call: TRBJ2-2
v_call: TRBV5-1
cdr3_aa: CASGSFGAGELFF
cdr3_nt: TGCGCCAGCGGATCCTTCGGGGCCGGGGAGCTGTTTTTT

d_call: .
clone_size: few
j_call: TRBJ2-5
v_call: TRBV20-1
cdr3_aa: CSADQQGETQYF
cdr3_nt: TGCAGTGCAGATCAGCAGGGTGAGACCCAGTACTTC

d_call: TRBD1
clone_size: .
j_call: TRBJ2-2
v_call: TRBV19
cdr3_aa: CASSIWGQGSGELFF
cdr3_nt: TGTGCCAGTAGTATTTGGGGACAGGGTTCCGGGGAGCTGTTTTTT

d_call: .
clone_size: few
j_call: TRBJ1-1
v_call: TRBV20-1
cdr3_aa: CSASQNTEAFF
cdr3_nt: TGCAGTGCTAGCCAGAACACTGAAGCTTTCTTT

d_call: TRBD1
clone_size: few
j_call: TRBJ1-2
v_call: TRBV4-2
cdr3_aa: CASSHGSGQGYYGYTF
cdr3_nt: TGTGCCAGCAGCCATGGCTCGGGACAGGGATACTATGGCTACACCTTC

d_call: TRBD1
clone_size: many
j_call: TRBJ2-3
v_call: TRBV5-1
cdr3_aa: CASGWGQGLSDTQYF
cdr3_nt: TGCGCCAGCGGCTGGGGACAGGGGTTATCAGATACGCAGTATTTT

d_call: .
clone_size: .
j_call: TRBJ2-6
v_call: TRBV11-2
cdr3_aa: CATGANVLTF
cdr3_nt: TGTGCCACCGGGGCCAACGTCCTGACTTTC

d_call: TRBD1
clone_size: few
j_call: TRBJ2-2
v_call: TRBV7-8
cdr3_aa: CAEQRRGPNTGELFF
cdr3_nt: TGTGCAGAGCAGCGTAGGGGGCCAAACACCGGGGAGCTGTTTTTT

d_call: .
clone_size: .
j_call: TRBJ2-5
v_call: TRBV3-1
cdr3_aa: CASSQGSRGAAWETQYF
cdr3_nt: TGTGCCAGCAGCCAAGGAAGTCGGGGGGCGGCGTGGGAGACCCAGTACTTC